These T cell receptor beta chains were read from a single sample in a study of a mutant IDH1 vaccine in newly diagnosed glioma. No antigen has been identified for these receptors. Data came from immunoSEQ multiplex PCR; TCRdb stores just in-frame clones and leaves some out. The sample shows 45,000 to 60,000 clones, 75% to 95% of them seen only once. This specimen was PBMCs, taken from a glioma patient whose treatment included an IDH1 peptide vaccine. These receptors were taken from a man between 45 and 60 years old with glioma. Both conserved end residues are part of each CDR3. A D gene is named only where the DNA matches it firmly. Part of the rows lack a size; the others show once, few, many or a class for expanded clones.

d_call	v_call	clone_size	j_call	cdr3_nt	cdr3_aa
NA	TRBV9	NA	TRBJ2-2	TGTGCCAGCAGCGACAGGGCGAACACCGGGGAGCTGTTTTTT	CASSDRANTGELFF
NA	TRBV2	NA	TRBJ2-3	TGTGCCAGCAGTGACCTGACAGATACGCAGTATTTT	CASSDLTDTQYF
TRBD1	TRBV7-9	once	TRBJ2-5	TGTGCCAGCAGCTTAGGTTCAGGGGGCATTTTTGTGGAGACCCAGTACTTC	CASSLGSGGIFVETQYF
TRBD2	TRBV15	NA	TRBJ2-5	TGTGCCACCAGCAGAGCAGAGCGACTAGCCCGCCAAGAGACCCAGTACTTC	CATSRAERLARQETQYF
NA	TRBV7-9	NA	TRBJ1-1	TGTGCCAGCAGCTTAGGTCCCTCAGGCACTGAAGCTTTCTTT	CASSLGPSGTEAFF
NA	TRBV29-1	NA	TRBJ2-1	TGCAGCGCCTCCCGAACCTCCCTCTACAATGAGCAGTTCTTC	CSASRTSLYNEQFF
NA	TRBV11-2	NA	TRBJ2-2	TGTGCCAGCAGTTTAGGGGTGAGAGGCACCGGGGAGCTGTTTTTT	CASSLGVRGTGELFF
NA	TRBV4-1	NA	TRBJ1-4	TGCGCCAGCAGCCCCCTTTTGATAGGGCAGGGTGGTGAAAAACTGTTTTTT	CASSPLLIGQGGEKLFF
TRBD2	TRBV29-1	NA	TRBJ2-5	TGCAGCGTTCGGACTAGGGAGACCCAGTACTTC	CSVRTRETQYF
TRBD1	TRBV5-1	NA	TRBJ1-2	TGCGCCAGCAGCTTACTAATACAGGGGGCGGGCGGTGGCTACACCTTC	CASSLLIQGAGGGYTF
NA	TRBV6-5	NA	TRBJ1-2	TGTGCCAGCAGTCCCAGGACAGATGGCTACACCTTC	CASSPRTDGYTF
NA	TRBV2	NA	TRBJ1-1	TGTGCCAGCACTCAGGGCAGAAACACTGAAGCTTTCTTT	CASTQGRNTEAFF
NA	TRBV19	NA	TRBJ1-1	TGTGCCAGTAGTTCCCCGACAGGTGCTCTTGAAGCTTTCTTT	CASSSPTGALEAFF
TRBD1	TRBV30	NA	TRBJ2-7	TGTGCCTGGAGTGTAACCAGGGGGCGTCCCTACGAGCAGTACTTC	CAWSVTRGRPYEQYF
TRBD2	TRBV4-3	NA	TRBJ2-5	TGCGCCAGCAGCCAAGAAGTGGGAACTAGCGGGGGGGTTAGGGGGACCCAGTACTTC	CASSQEVGTSGGVRGTQYF
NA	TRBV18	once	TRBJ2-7	TGTGCCAGCTCACGGCACCTTGGGCGGGAAGCCTACGAGCAGTACTTC	CASSRHLGREAYEQYF
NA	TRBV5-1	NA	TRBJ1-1	TGCGCCAGCAGCACCAGACCGGGGGACACTGAAGCTTTCTTT	CASSTRPGDTEAFF
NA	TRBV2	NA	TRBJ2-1	TGTGCCAGCAGTGATTGGAATGAGCAGTTCTTC	CASSDWNEQFF
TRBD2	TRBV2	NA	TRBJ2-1	TGTGCCAGCACCCGGGAACTAGCGGGAATCAATGAGCAGTTCTTC	CASTRELAGINEQFF
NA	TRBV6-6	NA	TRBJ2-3	TGTGCCAGCACCGTAGCGGAAGCCGCAGATACGCAGTATTTT	CASTVAEAADTQYF
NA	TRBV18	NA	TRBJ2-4	TGTGCCAGCTCACGGGGGACCCTTATGGACATTCAGTACTTC	CASSRGTLMDIQYF
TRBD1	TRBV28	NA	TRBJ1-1	TGTGCCAGCAGTTCCGGGGGAATACAGGGGGCTGAAGCTTTCTTT	CASSSGGIQGAEAFF
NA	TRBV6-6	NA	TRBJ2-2	TGTGCCAGCAGTTACTTTACCGGGGAGCTGTTTTTT	CASSYFTGELFF
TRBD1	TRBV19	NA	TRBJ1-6	TGTGCCAGTAACCCGGACAGGGGACTTAATTCACCCCTCCACTTT	CASNPDRGLNSPLHF
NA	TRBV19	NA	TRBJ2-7	TGTGCCACCTCGAGTAGGAGCCTATTCGAGCAGTACTTC	CATSSRSLFEQYF
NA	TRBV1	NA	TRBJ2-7	TGCACCAGCAGCCAAGTAAGCGTTAGGGGCGAGCAGTACTTC	CTSSQVSVRGEQYF
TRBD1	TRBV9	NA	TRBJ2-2	TGTGCCAGCAGCGTCTCCGGGACAGGGGCGACCGGGGAGCTGTTTTTT	CASSVSGTGATGELFF
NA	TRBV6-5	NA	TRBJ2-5	TGTGCCAGCAGTGTACAAGAGACCCAGTACTTC	CASSVQETQYF
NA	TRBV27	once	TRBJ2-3	TGTGCCAGCGGCCCCCATACGCAGTATTTT	CASGPHTQYF
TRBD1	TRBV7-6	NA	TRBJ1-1	TGTGCCAGCAGCTTGGGACAGGGAAGCACTGAAGCTTTCTTT	CASSLGQGSTEAFF
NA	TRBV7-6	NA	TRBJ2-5	TGTGCCAGCAGCGGTTCGCAGGTTAGCCTACAAGAGACCCAGTACTTC	CASSGSQVSLQETQYF
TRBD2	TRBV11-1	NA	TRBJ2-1	TGTGCCAGCAGTTCTAGCGGGGGCCGCAATGAGCAGTTCTTC	CASSSSGGRNEQFF
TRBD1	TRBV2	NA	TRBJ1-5	TGTGCCAGCAACCTGGACAGGGGACATCAGCCCCAGCATTTT	CASNLDRGHQPQHF
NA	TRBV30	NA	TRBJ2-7	TGTGCCCTAGGGGGGCCCTACGAGCAGTACTTC	CALGGPYEQYF
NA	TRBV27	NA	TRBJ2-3	TGTGCCAGCAGTCGGTTTAGTGACTTCACCACAGATACGCAGTATTTT	CASSRFSDFTTDTQYF
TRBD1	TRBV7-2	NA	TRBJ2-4	TGTGCCAGCAGCTTTGGACAGGGTGGAAAAAACATTCAGTACTTC	CASSFGQGGKNIQYF
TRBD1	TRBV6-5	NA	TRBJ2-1	TGTGCCAGCAGTTATGCCGGGACAGGGAAAGGAAATGAGCAGTTCTTC	CASSYAGTGKGNEQFF
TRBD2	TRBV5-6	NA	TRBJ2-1	TGTGCCAGCAGCTCGGGACTAGCGGGAAGGAGCTCCTACAATGAGCAGTTCTTC	CASSSGLAGRSSYNEQFF
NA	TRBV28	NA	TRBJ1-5	TGTGCCAGCAGTTTATGGTGGTCAGCCCTTCAGCCCCAGCATTTT	CASSLWWSALQPQHF
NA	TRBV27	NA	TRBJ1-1	TGTGCCAGCAGTAAGCGAACAGGGCAATCCAACACTGAAGCTTTCTTT	CASSKRTGQSNTEAFF
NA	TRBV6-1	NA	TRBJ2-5	TGTGCCAGCAGTGATCGGGTAGGGGCCAGGGAGACCCAGTACTTC	CASSDRVGARETQYF
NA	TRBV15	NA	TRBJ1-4	TGTGCCACCAGCCCTGGACGGACTAATGAAAAACTGTTTTTT	CATSPGRTNEKLFF
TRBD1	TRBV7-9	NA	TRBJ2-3	TGTGCCAGCTGGGGACAGGGCACAGATACGCAGTATTTT	CASWGQGTDTQYF
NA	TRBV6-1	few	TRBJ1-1	TGTGCCAGCAGTGAAAGGCAGGGGACTGAAGCTTTCTTT	CASSERQGTEAFF
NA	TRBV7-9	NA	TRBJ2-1	TGTGCCAGCAGCTTATCCTACGGGGTAAACAATGAGCAGTTCTTC	CASSLSYGVNNEQFF
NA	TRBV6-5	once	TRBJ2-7	TGTGCCAGCCAGACAGCCACCTCCTACGAGCAGTACTTC	CASQTATSYEQYF
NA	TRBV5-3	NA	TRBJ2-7	TGTGCCAGAAGCTTGTGGGACTCCGACGGCCACGAGCAGTACTTC	CARSLWDSDGHEQYF
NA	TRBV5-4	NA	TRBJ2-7	TGTGCCAGCAGCTTGCCCGGGATCTACGAGCAGTACTTC	CASSLPGIYEQYF
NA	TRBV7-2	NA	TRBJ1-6	TGTGCCAGCAGCTTAGCCCCTTACAGAAACCGAGGGAATTCACCCCTCCACTTT	CASSLAPYRNRGNSPLHF
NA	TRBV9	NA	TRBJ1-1	TGTGCCAGCACCTATGGTTTGTCGAACACTGAAGCTTTCTTT	CASTYGLSNTEAFF
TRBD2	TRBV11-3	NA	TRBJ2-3	TGTGCCAGCAGCTTAGTGGCGGGAGCGCTGGCGGATACGCAGTATTTT	CASSLVAGALADTQYF
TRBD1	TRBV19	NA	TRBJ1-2	TGTGCCAGTTGGACAGGTTATGGCTACACCTTC	CASWTGYGYTF
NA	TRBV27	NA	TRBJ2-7	TGTGCCAGCAGTTTATCCCCGGACACCTCCTACGAGCAGTACTTC	CASSLSPDTSYEQYF